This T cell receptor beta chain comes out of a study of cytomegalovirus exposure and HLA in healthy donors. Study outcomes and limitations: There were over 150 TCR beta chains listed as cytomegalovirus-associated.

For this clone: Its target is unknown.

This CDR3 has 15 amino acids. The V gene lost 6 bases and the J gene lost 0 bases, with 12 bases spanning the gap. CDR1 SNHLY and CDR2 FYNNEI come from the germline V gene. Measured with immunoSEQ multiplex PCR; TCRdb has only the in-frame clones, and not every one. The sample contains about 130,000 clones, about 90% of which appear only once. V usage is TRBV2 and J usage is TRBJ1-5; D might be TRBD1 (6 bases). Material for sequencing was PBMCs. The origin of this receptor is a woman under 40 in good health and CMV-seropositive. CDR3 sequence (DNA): TGTGCCAGCAGCCCGGGACACTATAGCAATCAGCCCCAGCATTTT. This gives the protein CASSPGHYSNQPQHF.